A single sample is the source of the 23 T cell receptor beta chains below, sequenced in a study of cytomegalovirus exposure and HLA in healthy donors. A multiplex PCR was run with 60 Vbeta primers and 13 Jbeta primers. Using immunoSEQ multiplex PCR, the repertoire was profiled, and TCRdb retains in-frame clones only, with some absent. The table has about 76,000 clones, around 72% seen once. The sequenced sample consisted of PBMCs. The receptors here all came from a woman aged 35 to 49 in good health and CMV-seropositive.

This chain joins TRBV5-6 and TRBJ1-2, with D maybe TRBD1 (6 bases). CDR3 size: 13 residues. V dropped 7 bases and J dropped 7 bases, with 17 bases sitting between them. Germline V gene data show CDR1 as SGHDT and CDR2 as YYEEEE. DNA for the CDR3: TGTGCCAGCTCCCTAGGGGGAATGGGTGGCTACACCTTC. This sequence encodes CASSLGGMGGYTF.

The rearrangement links TRBV19 to TRBJ2-4, with a possible D match to TRBD1 (5 bases). The CDR3 totals 14 residues. The ends were cut back, 10 bases at V and 9 bases at J, with 22 bases in the middle. From germline, CDR1 is LNHDA and CDR2 SQIVND (reference sequence). The CDR3 bases are TGTGCCACCATGCCGGGCCCCAAGCAGGGCATTCAGTACTTC. Translated: CATMPGPKQGIQYF.

This clone was seen more than once but under ten times. V is TRBV11-2 and J is TRBJ2-7; TRBD1 matches 10 bases. Germline CDR1 and CDR2: SGHAT and FQNNGV. J was trimmed by 3 bases and V by 5 bases; bases with no gene match: 16. The CDR3 has 18 residues. The DNA of the CDR3 is TGTGCCAGCAGCCCCCTGTCCCGGGACAGGGGTAAAGGCTACGAGCAGTACTTC. This translates into CASSPLSRDRGKGYEQYF.

V is TRBV5-6 and J is TRBJ1-1; D is uncertain. Trimming took 0 bases from V and 1 from J, leaving 7 bases between them. The CDR3 sequence is 14 residues long. CDR1 and CDR2 from the germline V gene are SGHDT and YYEEEE. CDR3 DNA: TGTGCCAGCAGCTTGGACAGAAAGAACACTGAAGCTTTCTTT. Protein sequence: CASSLDRKNTEAFF.

This sequence joins TRBV9 and TRBJ1-1, with a weak D call TRBD1 (6 bases). Trimming shortened V by 4 bases and J by 5 bases, and 12 bases separated the two germline ends. CDR3 size: 13 residues. Germline assignment: CDR1 SGDLS and CDR2 YYNGEE. CDR3 nucleotide sequence: TGTGCCAGCAGCAGCCACAGGGAGACTGAAGCTTTCTTT. As protein: CASSSHRETEAFF.

V usage is TRBV7-8 and J usage is TRBJ1-5, with D maybe TRBD1 (5 bases). CDR1 is SGHVS, CDR2 FQNEAQ, per germline. V shed 0 bases and J shed 3 bases, with 9 bases lying between them. CDR3 length: 15 residues. Here the CDR3 reads CASSLASGNNQPQHF. The CDR3 region has the DNA TGTGCCAGCAGCTTAGCCTCAGGGAACAATCAGCCCCAGCATTTT.

The V gene is TRBV5-1, the J gene TRBJ2-1; a possible D gene is TRBD1 (7 bases). Germline CDR1 reads SGHRS; CDR2 reads YFSETQ. With 2 bases removed from V and 9 bases from J, the gap between germline ends came to 9 bases. This CDR3 has 12 amino acids. CDR3 DNA: TGCGCCAGCAGCTTCCAGGGGGGTGAGCAGTTCTTC. This translates into CASSFQGGEQFF.

This clone was found a few times. V usage is TRBV6-5 and J usage is TRBJ2-7, with TRBD1 identical over 8 bases. Germline CDR1 reads MNHEY; CDR2 reads SVGAGI. Trimming cost V 6 bases and J 1 base; bases outside gene matches: 8. This CDR3 region has 15 residues. This chain's CDR3 is CASRTDRGNSYEQYF. CDR3 sequence (DNA): TGTGCCAGCAGAACTGACAGGGGTAATTCCTACGAGCAGTACTTC.

The chain carries TRBV9 and TRBJ1-1, with D perhaps matching TRBD1 (6 bases). CDR1 and CDR2 from the germline V gene are SGDLS and YYNGEE. CDR3 size: 14 residues. V lost 4 bases to trimming and J lost 0 bases, with 10 bases between them. CDR3 DNA sequence: TGTGCCAGCAGCCCCGACAGGCTGAACACTGAAGCTTTCTTT. Translating it yields CASSPDRLNTEAFF.

J is TRBJ2-2 and V is TRBV7-6, with a weak D call TRBD1 (6 bases). Per germline, CDR1 SGHVS and CDR2 FNYEAQ. Trimming removed 3 bases at V and 1 base at J, with 12 bases between. The length of the CDR3 is 16 residues. Here the CDR3 reads CASSFPGTQNTGELFF. The CDR3 DNA sequence: TGTGCCAGCAGCTTCCCCGGGACACAGAACACCGGGGAGCTGTTTTTT. Variable domain in full (rest from reference TRBV7-6 and TRBJ2-2): GAGVSQSPRYKVTKRGQDVALRCDPISGHVSLYWYRQALGQGPEFLTYFNYEAQQDKSGLPNDRFSAERPEGSISTLTIQRTEQRDSAMYRCASSFPGTQNTGELFFGEGSRLTVL.

The genes are TRBV6-5 and TRBJ2-7, with D tentatively TRBD1 (5 bases). Germline V lookup: CDR1 MNHEY, CDR2 SVGAGI. The germline V and J ends were trimmed by 3 bases and 3 bases, with 9 bases remaining between them. The CDR3 contains 13 residues. The CDR3 coding sequence is TGTGCCAGCAGTTATGACAGAAGCTACGAGCAGTACTTC. Translated, it gives CASSYDRSYEQYF.

The chain is built from TRBV19 and TRBJ2-7, with 10 bases lining up with TRBD2. Germline CDR1 LNHDA, CDR2 SQIVND (reference sequence). V lost 7 bases, J lost 5 bases, and 8 bases stayed unmatched. The CDR3 runs to 14 residues. The CDR3 reads CASNPTAGGNEQYF. The CDR3 coding sequence is TGTGCCAGTAATCCGACAGCGGGAGGGAACGAGCAGTACTTC.

V gene TRBV27 combines with J gene TRBJ1-5; D might be TRBD1 (6 bases). Trimming pared 3 bases from V and 6 bases from J, leaving 12 bases between. The germline CDR1 and CDR2 sequences are MNHEY and SMNVEV (reference sequence). This CDR3 region has 14 residues. CDR3 amino acids: CASSFGGAGQPQHF. DNA of the CDR3: TGTGCCAGCAGTTTCGGGGGGGCAGGTCAGCCCCAGCATTTT.

This clone was counted between two and nine times. V and J are TRBV7-2 and TRBJ2-7; maybe TRBD2 (5 bases). CDR3 length: 12 residues. Trimming cost V 6 bases and J 6 bases, with 12 bases left between them. Germline CDR1 SGHTA, CDR2 FQGNSA. In DNA, the CDR3 is TGTGCCAGCAGTTACAACGGGGTCGAGCAGTACTTC. It yields the protein CASSYNGVEQYF.

This sequence joins TRBV6-4 and TRBJ1-1; D perhaps matches TRBD1 (6 bases). This CDR3 has 14 amino acids. Germline CDR1 is MRHNA and CDR2 is SNTAGT. V dropped 2 bases and J dropped 5 bases, with 12 bases sitting between them. CDR3 loop: CASSDPSGQTEAFF. The CDR3 nucleotides read TGTGCCAGCAGTGACCCTTCAGGACAGACTGAAGCTTTCTTT.

Only a few counts were recorded for this clone. The chain combines TRBV29-1 with TRBJ1-1; possible D gene TRBD1, 6 bases. CDR3 length equals 12 residues. The germline V gene encodes CDR1 SQVTM and CDR2 ANQGSEA. The V end was cut by 7 bases, the J end by 0 bases, with 9 bases between. The CDR3 reads CSARTVNTEAFF. CDR3 bases: TGCAGCGCGCGGACAGTGAACACTGAAGCTTTCTTT. Combining the CDR3 with reference TRBV29-1 and TRBJ1-1 gives the whole variable domain SAVISQKPSRDICQRGTSLTIQCQVDSQVTMMFWYRQQPGQSLTLIATANQGSEATYESGFVIDKFPISRPNLTFSTLTVSNMSPEDSSIYLCSARTVNTEAFFGQGTRLTVV.

Written as DNA, the CDR3 is TGCAGTGCTAGTGGAGTGGAGACCCAGTACTTC. Translating it yields CSASGVETQYF. The J gene is TRBJ2-5, the V gene TRBV20-1; D unclear. The ends were cut back, 3 bases at V and 5 bases at J, with 7 bases in the middle. CDR1 is DFQATT, CDR2 SNEGSKA, per germline (reference sequence). The CDR3 totals 11 residues.

The chain carries TRBV27 and TRBJ1-1; possible D gene TRBD1, 5 bases. Germline-derived CDR1 and CDR2 are MNHEY and SMNVEV (reference sequence). The V end was cut by 6 bases, the J end by 0 bases, with 14 bases between. The CDR3 length is 15 residues. CDR3 sequence reads: CASRLPDSLNTEAFF. The CDR3 DNA is TGTGCCAGCAGGCTGCCCGACAGTTTGAACACTGAAGCTTTCTTT.

The V call is TRBV4-2, the J call TRBJ2-1, with 12 bases fitting TRBD2. CDR3 length: 18 residues. Per germline, CDR1 LGHNA and CDR2 YNFKEQ. J gave up 0 bases and V 3 bases, and 6 bases lay outside the gene matches. The CDR3 loop reads CASSQDASGRVSYNEQFF. The CDR3 nucleotides are TGTGCCAGCAGCCAGGACGCTAGCGGGAGGGTCTCCTACAATGAGCAGTTCTTC.

The rearrangement uses TRBV5-1 and TRBJ2-7, with D unclear. Germline V CDR1 and CDR2: SGHRS, YFSETQ. Trimming took off 4 bases at V and 5 bases at J, with 16 bases between the two ends. The CDR3 extends over 14 amino acids. The CDR3 loop is CASSRSAVVDEQYF. The DNA for the CDR3 is TGCGCCAGCAGCAGAAGCGCCGTCGTGGACGAGCAGTACTTC.

The V call is TRBV2, the J call TRBJ1-5; 8 nucleotides agree with TRBD1. The CDR3 extends over 15 amino acids. Germline loops: CDR1 SNHLY, CDR2 FYNNEI. Trimming took 7 bases from V and 4 from J; bases not matched to a gene: 9. CDR3 bases: TGTGCCAGCACTCTAAGTCGGGACAGGAATCAGCCCCAGCATTTT. It translates to CASTLSRDRNQPQHF.

The gene calls are TRBV29-1 and TRBJ2-7; TRBD2 matches at 12 bases. The V and J ends lost 7 bases and 2 bases, in that order; junction bases with no gene match: 6. The CDR3 totals 14 residues. Germline CDR1 and CDR2: SQVTM and ANQGSEA. The CDR3 DNA follows: TGCAGCGCTGTACTAGCGGGAGGTCCCTACGAGCAGTACTTC. This translates into CSAVLAGGPYEQYF.

The chain recombines TRBV29-1 with TRBJ2-2, with 10 bases that match TRBD1. The V gene's germline CDR1 is SQVTM and CDR2 ANQGSEA. With V trimmed by 4 bases and J by 1 base, 6 bases remained unmatched. The CDR3 has 16 amino acids. CDR3 sequence (DNA): TGCAGCGTTGTTCAGGGGGACAGGGGGAACACCGGGGAGCTGTTTTTT. This gives the protein CSVVQGDRGNTGELFF.